This record looks at one T cell receptor (beta chain) sequence and its context. There is no known antigen for this receptor. No base quality values were provided; no much bigger clone lies one nucleotide off. For sequencing of the TCRbeta CDR3 region, genomic DNA was extracted from the sorted cells. TCRbeta CDR3 regions were sequenced using the immunoSEQ Assay. TCRdb took over this immuneACCESS table, retaining in-frame rearrangements with V and J assigned. Such tables are incomplete; in checked studies, under half of the missing clones stem from an unresolved V gene, and the remainder is unexplained. For this sample the table gives tens of thousands of clones, of which 92% were detected only once. The ten largest account for roughly 13% of the sample. The sample originates from a study of OX40 agonist ivuxolimab in advanced cancers. With respect to the entire study: Ivuxolimab was an agonistic, fully human IgG2 monoclonal antibody directed against OX40 (CD134), a costimulatory receptor. The monotherapy dose-escalation portion (N ≈ 55 patients) of the phase I ivuxolimab trial is reported in the paper. The dose-escalation cohort was roughly 83% male with a mean age of approximately 60 years, ranging from roughly 20 to 80. Peripheral TCRbeta sequencing was intended to test whether TCR sequence diversity was altered and clonal T-cell expansion was caused by ivuxolimab. Patients were allowed to have had prior anti-PD-1, anti-PD-L1 or anti-CTLA-4 therapy, and approximately 40% of the dose-escalation patients had been treated with checkpoint inhibitors. Three dose-escalation patients achieved partial responses, one with hepatocellular carcinoma and two with cutaneous melanoma. Among the approximately 50 dose-escalation patients, approximately 20 had hepatocellular carcinoma, roughly 15 melanoma, 9 renal cell carcinoma and 9 head and neck cancer. Intravenous ivuxolimab was administered to patients every 2 weeks at six dose levels: 0.01, 0.1, 0.3, 1.5, 3 and 10 mg/kg.

The CDR3 goes from the cysteine to the phenylalanine over 13 residues. The CDR3 DNA has 39 bases and is translated from base 1. Sequences GTSNPN (CDR1) and SVGIG (CDR2) are obtained from the germline V gene (reference sequence). Trimming removed 2 bases from V and 6 bases from J; the gene matches leave 4 bases unexplained. Findings and caveats that apply to the study as a whole: Low levels of normalized T-cell clonal expansion were also shown by some nonresponding patients. The antigen specificity of the clonally expanded peripheral T cells was not determined. Clonal expansion of both CD4+ and CD8+ blood T cells was observed from baseline to week 6 at doses 0.1 to 3.0 mg/kg. In the 0.1-3.0 mg/kg groups, partial responders were among the patients with the lowest normalized peripheral clonal expansion, particularly in CD8+ T cells. After ivuxolimab, CD8+ T cells had more expanded clones than CD4+ T cells on average.

Patients with a history of autoimmune disease or receiving systemic immunosuppression were excluded from the trial. Peripheral blood for TCR sequencing was collected from all dose cohorts at baseline, on cycle 4 day 1, and on cycle 7 day 1. Samples were obtained from an open-label, multicenter, first-in-human phase I dose-escalation trial of ivuxolimab. Adults with locally advanced or metastatic melanoma, renal cell carcinoma, hepatocellular carcinoma or head and neck squamous cell carcinoma were enrolled in the trial. CD4+ and CD8+ T cells were sorted separately from peripheral blood before TCR sequencing.

Sequencing used CD4+ or CD8+ T cells sorted from blood, obtained in a trial of the OX40 agonist ivuxolimab. This receptor was taken from an adult with an advanced solid tumor such as melanoma, head and neck, liver or kidney cancer. The chain joins TRBV30 to TRBJ2-7; a stretch of 10 junction bases matches TRBD2. The DNA sequence is as follows: TGTGCCTGGAGTCATAGCGGGAGGATCGAGCAGTACTTC. Its protein is CAWSHSGRIEQYF.